This entry is about one T cell receptor beta chain. This clonotype was counted many times. The antigen it binds to is not known. No much larger clone is present one base from it, and per-base qualities are unavailable. This sample stems from a study of Graves' ophthalmopathy and Graves' hyperthyroidism (dated by TCRdb to 2016 to 2019). In the study overall: Peripheral blood was collected at initial diagnosis, before any treatment. To explore V-J signatures distinguishing ophthalmopathy from hyperthyroidism, a discovery set of some 100 patients (roughly 44 ophthalmopathy, some 55 stable hyperthyroidism) was enrolled. The independent validation cohort included some 19 hyperthyroidism patients plus 17 patients who later progressed from hyperthyroidism to ophthalmopathy. T-cell repertoires of thyroid tissue and blood were compared in a handful of hyperthyroidism patients. Following sample collection, hyperthyroidism patients were given methimazole at a starting dose of 30 mg daily, and ophthalmopathy patients were given high-dose intravenous methylprednisolone. TCR beta repertoire signatures were used to distinguish Graves' ophthalmopathy from Graves' hyperthyroidism and to predict progression to ophthalmopathy. In total, approximately 140 blood samples were TCR-sequenced: 40 to 45 ophthalmopathy, some 75 hyperthyroidism and around 17 hyperthyroidism-to-ophthalmopathy patients. The 100 discovery patients were randomly split 7:3 into training and test sets.

TCR beta CDR3 regions were amplified from RNA transcripts for repertoire sequencing. A first-round RT-PCR used HTBI primers with the Qiagen OneStep RT-PCR kit, followed by a second-round multiplex PCR, size selection and purification. The libraries underwent paired-end sequencing with 100 bp reads on an Illumina HiSeq2000. On the study's bioinformatics: SOAPnuke was used for read processing, and reads with adapters, uncalled bases, a mean Phred below 15, or no exact constant-primer or identifier match were discarded. COPE v1.2.5 was used to merge the high-quality paired reads. Unique nucleotide sequences were defined as clonotypes and aligned to IMGT TRB V, D and J references using MiTCR v1.1. The analysis was limited to V-J combinations with a frequency above 0.0001, which together covered approximately 99% of the repertoires. For each V-J combination, a TCR clonal expansion and chaos score was defined as the ratio of F50 clonal expansion to chaos observed in the TCRdist matrix. Welch's t-statistics and random forest were used to reduce the features to about a dozen V-J combinations, which were then used as input to a naive Bayes classifier. The similarity between thyroid and blood repertoires was quantified using the Morisita-Horn index. TCRdb redid the processing of the public reads, applying fastp at Q25 and MiXCR, and retained in-frame beta chains. Rows matching on CDR3 protein sequence are summarized as one entry with the most common DNA and genes. TCRdb assigned the V and J calls; the authors' analysis was not used. The sample table holds hundreds of thousands of distinct CDR3 sequences, of which around 20% were seen once. The leading ten clones occupy around 3% of the sample.

Results the study describes overall, beyond this receptor: The 13-signature model separated ophthalmopathy from stable hyperthyroidism with approximately 88% sensitivity and less than 83% specificity in cross-validation, and 80%/75% in the test set. Sample size was not predetermined statistically, and investigators were not blinded to group allocation. Most expanded thyroid clonotypes with a frequency above 0.001 also appeared in blood, which suggests that blood repertoires may reflect the immune response in the thyroid. In validation, the model predicted ophthalmopathy progression with 70.59% sensitivity and 72.22% specificity; some 13 predicted patients were CT-confirmed with GO in a median of approximately 6.2 months.

A patient counted as having stable hyperthyroidism if there was no progression to ophthalmopathy within 18 months of follow-up. Hyperthyroidism patients were newly diagnosed, with disease duration under 2 months, and aged 18 to 65 years. Patients were excluded if they had other autoimmune diseases, uncontrolled infections, pregnancy or lactation. Diagnosis relied on clinical symptoms, serum thyroxine, TRAb, thyroid ultrasound and orbital computed tomography. PBMCs were isolated from about 10 ml of fresh peripheral blood by Ficoll-Paque density gradient centrifugation. Total RNA was extracted using Trizol reagent, and RNA quality was checked on an Agilent 2100 Bioanalyzer. The specimen was peripheral blood. The receptor was derived from a woman under 30 with stable Graves' hyperthyroidism. Donor details come from another sample of the same person, matched by shared clones.

The DNA is TGTGCCAGCAGCTTAGCCCGCGGGCCGGGCACCGGGGAGCTGTTTTTT. It encodes CASSLARGPGTGELFF. The chain is encoded by TRBV7-2 joined to TRBJ2-2, and perhaps TRBD2 as D gene, on 5 matching bases. The CDR3 measures 16 amino acids from cysteine to phenylalanine. The sequence is cut down to CDR3 DNA, 48 bases in frame from base 1. CDR1 and CDR2, looked up from the germline V gene, are SGHTA and FQGNSA. The trim is 0 bases for V and 4 bases for J, with a gap of 12 bases between the germline ends.